What follows is one T cell receptor beta chain and its context. The antigen is not known. Blood got drawn at baseline, again on cycle 4 day 1, and then on cycle 7 day 1. With V trimmed by 7 bases and J by 7 bases, 8 bases remained unmatched. This CDR3 region has 14 residues. CDR1 is LNHDA and CDR2 is SQIVND in the germline V gene (reference sequence). This sample is drawn from a study of OX40 agonist ivuxolimab in advanced cancers. About the research overall: Three partial responders included one hepatocellular carcinoma patient and two cutaneous melanoma patients.

The repertoire was sequenced with immunoSEQ multiplex PCR; TCRdb's copy has only in-frame clones and lacks some. This table holds 85,000 to 130,000 clones, approximately 90% found once. General study findings and limits: By week 6 at 0.1 to 3.0 mg/kg, blood CD4+ and CD8+ T cells had expanded clonally.

V is TRBV19 and J is TRBJ2-2, with 8 bases fitting TRBD2. The sample in question was CD4+ or CD8+ T cells sorted from blood, obtained in a trial of the OX40 agonist ivuxolimab. The sequence was obtained from an adult with an advanced solid tumor such as melanoma, head and neck, liver or kidney cancer. The CDR3 coding sequence is TGTGCCAGTATCGGGAGGGCCAGGAACGGGGAGCTGTTTTTT. Amino acid sequence: CASIGRARNGELFF. The variable domain in full, completed from reference TRBV19 and TRBJ2-2, reads DGGITQSPKYLFRKEGQNVTLSCEQNLNHDAMYWYRQDPGQGLRLIYYSQIVNDFQKGDIAEGYSVSREKKESFPLTVTSAQKNPTAFYLCASIGRARNGELFFGEGSRLTVL.